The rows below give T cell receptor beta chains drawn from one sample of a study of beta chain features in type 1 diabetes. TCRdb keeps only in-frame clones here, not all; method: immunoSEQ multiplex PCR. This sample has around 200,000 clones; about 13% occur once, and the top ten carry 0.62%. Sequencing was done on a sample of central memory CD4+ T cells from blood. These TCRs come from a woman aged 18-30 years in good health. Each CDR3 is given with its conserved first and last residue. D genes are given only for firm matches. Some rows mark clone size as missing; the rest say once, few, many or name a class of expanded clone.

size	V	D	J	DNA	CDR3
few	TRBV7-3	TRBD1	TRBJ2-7	TGTGCCAGCAGCCGGAAGACAGGGCTATCCTCCTACGAGCAGTACTTC	CASSRKTGLSSYEQYF
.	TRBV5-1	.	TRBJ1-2	TGCGCCAGCAGCTTACAAACAGGTCCCACGTATGGCTACACCTTC	CASSLQTGPTYGYTF
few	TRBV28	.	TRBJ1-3	TGTGCCAGCAGTACAGGGTACGGAAACACCATATATTTT	CASSTGYGNTIYF
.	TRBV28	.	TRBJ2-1	TGTGCCAGCAGTTCACTCGGAGGAGCCTACAATGAGCAGTTCTTC	CASSSLGGAYNEQFF
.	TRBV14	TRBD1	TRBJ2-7	TGTGCCAGCAGCCGGGACAGGGCCTACGAGCAGTACTTC	CASSRDRAYEQYF
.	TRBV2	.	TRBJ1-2	TGTGCCAGCAGTGAAGCGTTGAATAGAGGGATCGGCTACACCTTC	CASSEALNRGIGYTF
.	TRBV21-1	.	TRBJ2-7	TGTGCCAGCAGCAAAAATGGGGGACTTTCGGTCTACGAGCAGTACTTC	CASSKNGGLSVYEQYF
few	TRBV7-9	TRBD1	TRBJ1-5	TGTGCCAGCAGCGAACAGACAGGGTTTGATCAGCCCCAGCATTTT	CASSEQTGFDQPQHF
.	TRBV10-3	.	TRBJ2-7	TGTGCCATCAGTGAGTCGACTACAGTGACCTACGAGCAGTACTTC	CAISESTTVTYEQYF
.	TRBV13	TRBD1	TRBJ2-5	TGTGCCAGCAGCCCGAGGACAGGGGGAGAGACCCAGTACTTC	CASSPRTGGETQYF
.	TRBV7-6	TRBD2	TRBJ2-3	TGTGCCAGCAGCATGACTAGCGTCAAAGATACGCAGTATTTT	CASSMTSVKDTQYF
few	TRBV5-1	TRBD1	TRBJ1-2	TGCGCCAGCAGCTCAGGACAGGGTTATGGCTACACCTTC	CASSSGQGYGYTF
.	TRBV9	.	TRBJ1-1	TGTGCCAGCAGCTTTGGACAGAACACTGAAGCTTTCTTT	CASSFGQNTEAFF
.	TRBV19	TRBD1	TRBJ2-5	TGTGCCAGTAGAGACAGGGCTCGCGAGACCCAGTACTTC	CASRDRARETQYF
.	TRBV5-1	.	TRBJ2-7	TGCGCCAGCAGCTTGGCCTCTGGCGGAAGCTCCTACGAGCAGTACTTC	CASSLASGGSSYEQYF
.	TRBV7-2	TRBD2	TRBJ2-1	TGTGCCAGCAGGTCGGGACTAGCGGGAGGCAATGAGCAGTTCTTC	CASRSGLAGGNEQFF
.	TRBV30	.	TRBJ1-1	TGTGCCTGGAGTGGTTTGGGTCAGGGTATAAGAAACACTGAAGCTTTCTTT	CAWSGLGQGIRNTEAFF
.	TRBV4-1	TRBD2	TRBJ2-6	TGCGCCAGCAGCCACCCTAGCGGGAGGGAAAGTGGGGCCAACGTCCTGACTTTC	CASSHPSGRESGANVLTF
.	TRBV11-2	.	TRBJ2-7	TGTGCCAGCAGCCGGGGACAAGTCGAGCAGTACTTC	CASSRGQVEQYF
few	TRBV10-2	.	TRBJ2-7	TGCGCCAGCAGTAGGAGGGACAGCTACGAGCAGTACTTC	CASSRRDSYEQYF
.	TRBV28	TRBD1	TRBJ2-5	TGTGCCAGCAGTGGGGCCGGACAGGGGGCAAAGACCCAGTACTTC	CASSGAGQGAKTQYF
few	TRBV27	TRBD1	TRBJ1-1	TGTGCCAGCAGCCGACAGGGTGAAGCTTTCTTT	CASSRQGEAFF
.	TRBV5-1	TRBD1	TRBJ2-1	TGCGCCAGCAGCTTAGGACAGGTCTACAATGAGCAGTTCTTC	CASSLGQVYNEQFF
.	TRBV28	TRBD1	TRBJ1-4	TGTGCCAGCAGTTTGGCTCCCGGACAGGGGATCGGAAAACTGTTTTTT	CASSLAPGQGIGKLFF
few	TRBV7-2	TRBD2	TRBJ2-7	TGTGCCAGCAGACCCGGGACTAGCGGGAGCATCCTCGAGCAGTACTTC	CASRPGTSGSILEQYF
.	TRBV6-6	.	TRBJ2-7	TGTGCCAGCAGTTACTCTAGCGTCGAGCAGTACTTC	CASSYSSVEQYF
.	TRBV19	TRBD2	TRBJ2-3	TGTGCCAGTATGGGGTACGGGAGGGCCGGTAGCACAGATACGCAGTATTTT	CASMGYGRAGSTDTQYF
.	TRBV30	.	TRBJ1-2	TGTGCCTGGAAGCGACAGGTTAACTATGGCTACACCTTC	CAWKRQVNYGYTF
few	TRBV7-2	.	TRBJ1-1	TGTGCCAGCAGCTTAGCACCGGGACATTTCACTGAAGCTTTCTTT	CASSLAPGHFTEAFF
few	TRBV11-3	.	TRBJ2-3	TGTGCCAGCAGCTCGAACGGACAGATGCCTAGCACAGATACGCAGTATTTT	CASSSNGQMPSTDTQYF
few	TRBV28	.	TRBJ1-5	TGTGCCAGCAGGCCCCAGGGGTTTGGCAATCAGCCCCAGCATTTT	CASRPQGFGNQPQHF
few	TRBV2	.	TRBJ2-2	TGTGCCAGTCACCCGAGGGACACCGGGGAGCTGTTTTTT	CASHPRDTGELFF
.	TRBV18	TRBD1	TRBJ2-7	TGTGCCAGCTCACCACAGGGACAGACCTACGAGCAGTACTTC	CASSPQGQTYEQYF
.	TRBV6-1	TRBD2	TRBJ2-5	TGTGCCAGCAGACACGGGGGGGAGACCCAGTACTTC	CASRHGGETQYF
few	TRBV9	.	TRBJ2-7	TGTGCCAGCAGCGTATTAGATGGGGCGGGATCCTACGAGCAGTACTTC	CASSVLDGAGSYEQYF
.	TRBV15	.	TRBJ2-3	TGTGCCACCAGCGGAGGGGGGGTTGGCACAGATACGCAGTATTTT	CATSGGGVGTDTQYF
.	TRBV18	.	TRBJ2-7	TGTGCCAGCTCACCTCAGGGAATCCACGAGCAGTACTTC	CASSPQGIHEQYF
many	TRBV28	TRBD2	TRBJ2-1	TGTGCCAGCAGGCGGGGGGGGAGGGTCTATGAGCAGTTCTTC	CASRRGGRVYEQFF
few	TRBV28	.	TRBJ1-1	TGTGCCAGCAAAGGTTCAGGGATTTTACCCGAAGCTTTCTTT	CASKGSGILPEAFF
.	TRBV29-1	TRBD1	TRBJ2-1	TGCAGCGTTGATCGGGACAGGGGCTATGAGCAGTTCTTC	CSVDRDRGYEQFF
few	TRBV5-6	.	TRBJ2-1	TGTGCCAGCAGCTTCCGACTAGGCCATGAGCAGTTCTTC	CASSFRLGHEQFF
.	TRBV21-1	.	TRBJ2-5	TGTGCCAGCAATAAGGGGTTTCTGGAGACCCAGTACTTC	CASNKGFLETQYF
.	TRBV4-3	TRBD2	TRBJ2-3	TGCGCCAGCAGCCAAGTCGCGGGAGGGCTCACAGATACGCAGTATTTT	CASSQVAGGLTDTQYF
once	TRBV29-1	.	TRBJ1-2	TGCAGCGTGGGGGGGGACGGCACATATGGCTACACCTTC	CSVGGDGTYGYTF
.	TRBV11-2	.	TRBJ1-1	TGTGCCAGCAGCATAGGTCGGGGGACTGAAGCTTTCTTT	CASSIGRGTEAFF
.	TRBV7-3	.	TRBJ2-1	TGTGCCAGCAGCCACCCGGAAGGACAACAGTTCTTC	CASSHPEGQQFF
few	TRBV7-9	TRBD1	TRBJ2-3	TGTGCCAGCAGCGGAAAGGCGGGACAGGGGGCGACAGATACGCAGTATTTT	CASSGKAGQGATDTQYF
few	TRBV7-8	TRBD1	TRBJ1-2	TGTGCCAGCAGCCCGGGGACAGGCCGAGCTAACTATGGCTACACCTTC	CASSPGTGRANYGYTF
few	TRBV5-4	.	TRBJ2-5	TGTGCCAGCAGCTGGGGGCTTCAAGAGACCCAGTACTTC	CASSWGLQETQYF
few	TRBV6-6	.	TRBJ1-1	TGTGCCATAAGTACAGGGCGGGTAGCTTTCTTT	CAISTGRVAFF
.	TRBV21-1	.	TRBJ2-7	TGTGCCGAAGACGTGGGCAGGGGGGAGCAGTACTTC	CAEDVGRGEQYF